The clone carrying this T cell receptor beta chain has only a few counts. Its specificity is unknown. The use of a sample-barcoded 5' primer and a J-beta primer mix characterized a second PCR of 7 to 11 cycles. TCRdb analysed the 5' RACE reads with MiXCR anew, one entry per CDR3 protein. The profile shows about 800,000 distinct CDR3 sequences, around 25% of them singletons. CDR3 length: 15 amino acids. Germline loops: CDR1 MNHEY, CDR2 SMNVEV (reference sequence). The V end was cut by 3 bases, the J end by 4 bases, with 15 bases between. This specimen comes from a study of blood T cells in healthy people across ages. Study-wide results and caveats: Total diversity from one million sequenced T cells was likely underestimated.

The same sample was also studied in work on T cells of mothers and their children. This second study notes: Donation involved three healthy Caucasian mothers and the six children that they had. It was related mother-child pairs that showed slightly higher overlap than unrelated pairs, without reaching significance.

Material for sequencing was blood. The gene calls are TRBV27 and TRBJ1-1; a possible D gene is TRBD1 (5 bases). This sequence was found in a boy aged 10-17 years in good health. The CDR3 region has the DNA TGTGCCAGCAGTTTCACCAGACAGCAAGGCACTGAAGCTTTCTTT. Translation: CASSFTRQQGTEAFF.